This is a list of T cell receptor beta chains from one sample in a study of blood T cell repertoires in COVID-19. Libraries were prepared by immunoSEQ multiplex PCR; TCRdb keeps only in-frame clonotypes and omits some of them. The sample has 70,000 or so clones, about 92% seen once. Sequenced sample: peripheral blood. These receptors all come from a man in his fifties with acute or convalescent COVID-19. CDR3s include the opening cysteine and the closing phenylalanine or tryptophan. Each record gives: D gene, clone size, J gene, V gene, CDR3 DNA, CDR3 protein. A D gene is named only where the DNA matches it firmly. For some rows the clone size is stated as once, few or many, or as a class when expanded; others skip it.

d_call: .; clone_size: .; j_call: TRBJ1-1; v_call: TRBV11-3; cdr3_nt: TGTGCCAGCAGCTTTGTCAGGGTCTGGACTGAAGCTTTCTTT; cdr3_aa: CASSFVRVWTEAFF
d_call: TRBD1; clone_size: .; j_call: TRBJ1-6; v_call: TRBV2; cdr3_nt: TGTGCCAGCACTGGGGACAGGGGTTTATCCTATAATTCACCCCTCCACTTT; cdr3_aa: CASTGDRGLSYNSPLHF
d_call: .; clone_size: .; j_call: TRBJ2-6; v_call: TRBV11-2; cdr3_nt: TGTGCCAGCAGCCGAGGAGGGAGTGGGGCCAACGTCCTGACTTTC; cdr3_aa: CASSRGGSGANVLTF
d_call: .; clone_size: once; j_call: TRBJ2-3; v_call: TRBV5-5; cdr3_nt: TGTGCCAGCAGCATGGCATGGGCAGGGTCGGGCACAGATACGCAGTATTTT; cdr3_aa: CASSMAWAGSGTDTQYF
d_call: .; clone_size: .; j_call: TRBJ1-5; v_call: TRBV5-8; cdr3_nt: TGTGCCAGCAGCCCCGAGGGGGGGGGAAGACGCAATCAGCCCCAGCATTTT; cdr3_aa: CASSPEGGGRRNQPQHF
d_call: TRBD2; clone_size: .; j_call: TRBJ2-1; v_call: TRBV2; cdr3_nt: TGTGCCAGCAGTACCCGACTAGCCCAGATTAATGAGCAGTTCTTC; cdr3_aa: CASSTRLAQINEQFF
d_call: TRBD2; clone_size: .; j_call: TRBJ2-3; v_call: TRBV5-1; cdr3_nt: TGCGCCAGCAGCTTTAGCGGGAGGGGAGATACGCAGTATTTT; cdr3_aa: CASSFSGRGDTQYF
d_call: .; clone_size: .; j_call: TRBJ1-2; v_call: TRBV3-1/TRBV3-2; cdr3_nt: TGTGCCAGCAGCCAAGAGAGGTCTAACTATGGCTACACCTTC; cdr3_aa: CASSQERSNYGYTF
d_call: TRBD2; clone_size: .; j_call: TRBJ2-3; v_call: TRBV18; cdr3_nt: TGTGCCAGCTCACTACTAGCGGGGGGGCAAGGCACAGATACGCAGTATTTT; cdr3_aa: CASSLLAGGQGTDTQYF
d_call: .; clone_size: .; j_call: TRBJ2-2; v_call: TRBV5-1; cdr3_nt: TGCGCCAGCAGCGTACGGACCGGGGAGCTGTTTTTT; cdr3_aa: CASSVRTGELFF
d_call: TRBD1; clone_size: .; j_call: TRBJ2-5; v_call: TRBV5-6; cdr3_nt: TGTGCCAGCAGAAACACAGGGGGAGGTGAGACCCAGTACTTC; cdr3_aa: CASRNTGGGETQYF
d_call: TRBD1; clone_size: .; j_call: TRBJ1-3; v_call: TRBV11-2; cdr3_nt: TGTGCCAGCAGCCCTCCAGACAGGGGGCAGAAATCTGGAAACACCATATATTTT; cdr3_aa: CASSPPDRGQKSGNTIYF
d_call: TRBD2; clone_size: .; j_call: TRBJ2-1; v_call: TRBV7-2; cdr3_nt: TGTGCCAGCAGACCACCGGGACTAGCTGGCAATGAGCAGTTCTTC; cdr3_aa: CASRPPGLAGNEQFF
d_call: TRBD1; clone_size: .; j_call: TRBJ1-6; v_call: TRBV6-1; cdr3_nt: TGTGCCAGCAGTGATAGATCACACCAGGGGGCGGGTTCACCCCTCCACTTT; cdr3_aa: CASSDRSHQGAGSPLHF
d_call: .; clone_size: .; j_call: TRBJ1-5; v_call: TRBV27; cdr3_nt: TGTGCCAGCAGTTTATATGGGGACACTGGGGATCAGCCCCAGCATTTT; cdr3_aa: CASSLYGDTGDQPQHF
d_call: .; clone_size: .; j_call: TRBJ2-7; v_call: TRBV7-9; cdr3_nt: TGTGCCAGCAGCTTTGACCAGGGTGGCAAGTACTTC; cdr3_aa: CASSFDQGGKYF
d_call: TRBD2; clone_size: .; j_call: TRBJ2-1; v_call: TRBV11-3; cdr3_nt: TGTGCCAGCAGCTTAGAGGCTAGCGGGGGATACAATGAGCAGTTCTTC; cdr3_aa: CASSLEASGGYNEQFF
d_call: TRBD1; clone_size: .; j_call: TRBJ1-2; v_call: TRBV24-1; cdr3_nt: TGTGCCACCAGTGATCCTTCTCCAGGGGGTAGCCACTATGGCTACACCTTC; cdr3_aa: CATSDPSPGGSHYGYTF
d_call: .; clone_size: .; j_call: TRBJ2-4; v_call: TRBV2; cdr3_nt: TGTGCCAGCAGCGAGACCGGGGGAAACATAGCCAAAAACATTCAGTACTTC; cdr3_aa: CASSETGGNIAKNIQYF
d_call: TRBD2; clone_size: .; j_call: TRBJ2-3; v_call: TRBV7-2; cdr3_nt: TGTGCCAGCAGCTCCCTTCCTAGCGGAGGAAGCACAGATACGCAGTATTTT; cdr3_aa: CASSSLPSGGSTDTQYF
d_call: .; clone_size: once; j_call: TRBJ2-1; v_call: TRBV15; cdr3_nt: TGTGCCACCAGCAACCGGGACTGGATGTTCTTC; cdr3_aa: CATSNRDWMFF
d_call: .; clone_size: .; j_call: TRBJ1-3; v_call: TRBV19; cdr3_nt: TGTGCCAGTAGTATAGATCTCGGGACACCCTCTGGAAACACCATATATTTT; cdr3_aa: CASSIDLGTPSGNTIYF
d_call: .; clone_size: .; j_call: TRBJ2-2; v_call: TRBV2; cdr3_nt: TGTGCCAGCAGTGAACAGGGGAGCGGCGGGGAGCTGTTTTTT; cdr3_aa: CASSEQGSGGELFF
d_call: TRBD1; clone_size: once; j_call: TRBJ1-5; v_call: TRBV5-5; cdr3_nt: TGTGCCAGCCGAAGGACAGGGTTCAGTGATCAGCCCCAGCATTTT; cdr3_aa: CASRRTGFSDQPQHF